This section outlines one T cell receptor (beta chain) sequence together with its context. This receptor's antigen is unknown. No much larger clonotype is one base removed from it; base qualities were not supplied. The sample is drawn from a study of T cell responses to AZD1222 COVID-19 vaccine (dated by TCRdb to the early 2020s). Background for the entire study: TCR sequencing was performed for more than 230 trial participants, of whom around 200 were given two doses of AZD1222 and around 25 were given two doses of MenACWY control vaccine. Enrollment into the trials was organized by age into subgroups of 18-55, 56-69 and 70-plus years, and those subgroups contained roughly 150, 30 and 60 TCR-sequenced participants, respectively.

Summary of the overall study and its limitations: CD4 TCRs associated with the vaccine covered the entire spike protein, and the dominant responses were in regions 160-218 and 743-854. Nearly half of unique spike-specific TCRs reportedly recognized epitopes outside regions mutated in the B.1.351 and B.1.1.7 variants. Because no day 14 peak-response samples were available, repertoires were characterized only after the peak T cell response. After two AZD1222 doses, both the breadth and the depth of spike-specific TCRs were significantly higher than at day 0 and than in MenACWY recipients. Participants were mostly white British, with more females than males. The authors suggested clonal diversity may have been underestimated. Conclusions about previously exposed vaccinees were limited because only six or seven AZD1222 recipients were SARS-CoV-2 seropositive at baseline. In the small 56-69-year group, the increase in depth fell short of significance, most likely because of low power.

The sample's time point label is to be understood as: about 28 days (+/-7) after the second vaccine dose. AZD1222 recipients given second doses at about 4 weeks or at about 12 weeks were pooled, since spike-specific TCR depth and breadth were not found to differ between the two schedules. Samples from vaccinated people were obtained from the UK trials COV001 and COV002, which included a single-blind randomized controlled phase 2/3 trial of AZD1222 (ChAdOx1 nCoV-19) in healthy adults. Trial participant PBMC samples were collected at day 0 and day 28 after the second dose for TCRbeta chain sequencing. The CDR3 regions of human TCRbeta chains were analyzed by immunosequencing. On the authors' methods: Repertoire TCRs were matched against a reference library of SARS-CoV-2-specific TCRs generated with the MIRA antigen-specificity platform. Breadth was defined as the fraction of unique TCRs that were SARS-CoV-2-associated, and depth was defined as the fraction of total T cells that were SARS-CoV-2-associated. Each spike-specific TCR was assigned to its reactive spike region and to a CD4 or CD8 class using the MIRA data. Log10-transformed breadth and depth values were compared by one-way ANOVA with Sidak's multiple comparisons tests. Here the immuneACCESS table is served through TCRdb, limited to in-frame sequences with V and J called. Missing clones are a known gap in these copies; in checked studies unresolved V genes cover under half, and the rest lacks a known reason. For V, J and clone size, that table is used; D and trimming come from the DNA. The sample table contains about 120,000 clones; only one count was recorded for about 86% of them. The top ten constitute about 3% of the sample.

The CDR3 runs 14 residues from the cysteine to the phenylalanine. Only the CDR3 region is kept as DNA, spanning 42 bases read in frame from base 1. Trimming at the junction amounts to 7 bases on V and 4 bases on J, and the germline ends lie 11 bases apart. CDR1 is given as MDHEN and CDR2 as SYDVKM, both from the germline V gene. The sample was peripheral blood, taken 28 days after the second AZD1222 dose. Rearrangement joined TRBV28 to TRBJ1-6; too little of a D gene remains to name it. The clonotype originates from an adult who received the AZD1222 COVID-19 vaccine. The sequence in DNA is TGTGCCAGCAACCCCTTCCGATATAATTCACCCCTCCACTTT. The resulting protein is CASNPFRYNSPLHF.